These T cell receptor beta chains were read from a single sample in a study of blood T cells in healthy people across ages. MiXCR, applied by TCRdb to the 5' RACE reads, yields one record per CDR3 protein. The repertoire consists of over a million distinct CDR3 sequences, with 42% occurring once and the leading ten covering less than 8%. The sample was blood. The receptors were gathered from a woman aged 18-30 years in good health. CDR3s include the opening cysteine and the closing phenylalanine or tryptophan. A D gene is named only where the DNA matches it firmly. Size values are once, few and many counts, or a class for expanded clones, and some rows have none.

j_call clone_size v_call d_call cdr3_length cdr3_aa cdr3_nt
TRBJ2-1 . TRBV23-1 TRBD2 17 CASSQSWGTSGFNEQFF TGCGCCAGCAGTCAATCGTGGGGGACTAGCGGGTTTAATGAGCAGTTCTTC
TRBJ2-5 . TRBV6-5 . 14 CASSPDWDQETQYF TGTGCCAGCAGTCCGGACTGGGACCAAGAGACCCAGTACTTC
TRBJ1-1 once TRBV10-2 TRBD1 17 CASNSGTGNDMNTEAFF TGCGCCAGCAATTCCGGGACAGGAAATGACATGAACACTGAAGCTTTCTTT
TRBJ1-2 . TRBV4-1 . 14 CASSPVKANYGYTF TGCGCCAGCAGCCCAGTTAAAGCTAACTATGGCTACACCTTC
TRBJ2-7 . TRBV24-1 . 11 CATSDSRRQYF TGTGCCACCAGTGATTCCCGAAGGCAGTACTTC
TRBJ2-5 many TRBV3-1 . 13 CASSQGQQETQYF TGTGCCAGCAGCCAAGGACAGCAAGAGACCCAGTACTTC
TRBJ1-2 few TRBV3-1 . 14 CASSPTENNYGYTF TGTGCCAGCAGCCCGACAGAGAATAACTATGGCTACACCTTC
TRBJ2-7 . TRBV29-1 . 14 CSVSTGEDAYEQYF TGCAGCGTGTCAACAGGGGAGGACGCCTACGAGCAGTACTTC
TRBJ1-2 . TRBV29-1 . 14 CSVGGSKANYGYTF TGCAGCGTTGGGGGCAGCAAGGCTAACTATGGCTACACCTTC
TRBJ2-1 . TRBV3-1 TRBD2 19 CASSQVGSGRTPGYNEQFF TGTGCCAGCAGCCAAGTTGGGTCCGGGAGGACCCCCGGCTACAATGAGCAGTTCTTC
TRBJ2-5 . TRBV5-1 TRBD2 16 CASSYGTSRRGETQYF TGCGCCAGCAGCTACGGGACTAGCAGGAGGGGCGAGACCCAGTACTTC
TRBJ2-1 . TRBV20-1 . 10 CSAERNEQFF TGCAGTGCGGAGAGGAATGAGCAGTTCTTC
TRBJ2-7 . TRBV29-1 . 13 CSIRQPSSYEQYF TGCAGCATAAGACAGCCCAGCTCCTACGAGCAGTACTTC
TRBJ2-1 . TRBV6-6 . 16 CASSQRGGDSHDEQFF TGTGCCAGCAGCCAACGAGGGGGGGACTCCCACGATGAGCAGTTCTTC
TRBJ2-3 . TRBV20-1 . 13 CSPTKREVDTQYF TGCAGTCCAACCAAAAGGGAGGTCGATACGCAGTATTTT
TRBJ2-1 few TRBV4-1 TRBD2 17 CASSPRGGGSSYNEQFF TGCGCCAGCAGCCCCCGGGGGGGCGGGAGCTCCTACAATGAGCAGTTCTTC
TRBJ2-3 . TRBV27 . 15 CASRLGTLLADTQYF TGTGCCAGCAGGTTGGGGACTTTACTTGCGGATACGCAGTATTTT
TRBJ2-7 . TRBV28 . 16 CASISRGHPSSYEQYF TGTGCCAGCATCTCCCGGGGGCACCCGAGCTCCTACGAGCAGTACTTC
TRBJ1-2 . TRBV9 . 14 CASSPATTNYGYTF TGTGCCAGCAGCCCTGCCACTACTAACTATGGCTACACCTTC
TRBJ2-1 . TRBV14 . 15 CASSQGVLKAGEQFF TGTGCCAGCAGCCAAGGGGTCTTGAAGGCGGGTGAGCAGTTCTTC
TRBJ2-3 few TRBV3-1 TRBD2 14 CASSPARAGGEQYF TGTGCCAGCAGCCCAGCACGAGCGGGAGGGGAGCAGTATTTT
TRBJ2-2 . TRBV5-1 . 14 CASSSGYGTGELFF TGCGCCAGCAGCTCAGGGTACGGCACCGGGGAGCTGTTTTTT
TRBJ2-5 . TRBV11-2 TRBD2 15 CASSLRSSGIETQYF TGTGCCAGCAGCTTGCGGTCTAGCGGGATTGAGACCCAGTACTTC
TRBJ2-5 . TRBV3-1 TRBD2 16 CASSLRLAGDSETQYF TGTGCCAGCAGCCTTCGACTAGCGGGAGACTCAGAGACCCAGTACTTC
TRBJ1-2 . TRBV3-1 . 13 CASSQSTDYGYTF TGTGCCAGCAGCCAATCGACAGACTATGGCTACACCTTC
TRBJ2-7 . TRBV15 TRBD2 19 CATSRDSQGLAGGFYEQYF TGTGCCACCAGCAGAGATAGCCAGGGACTAGCGGGAGGTTTCTACGAGCAGTACTTC
TRBJ2-7 . TRBV12-3/TRBV12-4 . 16 CASSLALDFFSYEQYF TGTGCCAGCAGTTTAGCGCTGGACTTCTTTTCCTACGAGCAGTACTTC
TRBJ1-2 . TRBV5-6 TRBD1 15 CASRPTGTGYYGYTF TGTGCCAGCAGGCCGACCGGGACAGGGTACTATGGCTACACCTTC
TRBJ2-7 once TRBV4-2 TRBD2 18 CASSVPGTSGSFFYEQYF TGTGCCAGCAGCGTTCCCGGGACTAGCGGGAGTTTTTTCTACGAGCAGTACTTC
TRBJ2-3 . TRBV7-8 TRBD2 15 CASSSRSGRTDTQYF TGTGCCAGCAGCTCCCGTAGCGGGAGAACAGATACGCAGTATTTT
TRBJ2-7 many TRBV12-3/TRBV12-4 TRBD2 13 CASSGTSYYEQYF TGTGCCAGCAGCGGGACTAGCTACTACGAGCAGTACTTC
TRBJ2-7 . TRBV5-1 TRBD2 16 CASSWGAGEIYNEQYF TGCGCCAGCAGCTGGGGAGCGGGGGAAATCTACAATGAGCAGTACTTC
TRBJ2-2 few TRBV4-2 . 17 CASSHPSRTINTGELFF TGTGCCAGCAGCCACCCTTCCCGGACTATAAACACCGGGGAGCTGTTTTTT
TRBJ2-3 many TRBV6-1 . 14 CASSEEDSTDTQYF TGTGCCAGCAGTGAAGAGGACAGCACAGATACGCAGTATTTT
TRBJ2-7 few TRBV25-1 . 19 CASSGTGQHEGMSSYEQYF TGTGCCAGCAGTGGAACTGGACAGCACGAGGGGATGAGCTCCTACGAGCAGTACTTC
TRBJ2-5 . TRBV6-6 . 15 CASYGDRGTVDEQYF TGTGCCAGTTACGGGGACCGCGGGACAGTCGATGAGCAGTACTTC
TRBJ2-5 . TRBV11-2 . 14 CASSSQGYYNEQYF TGTGCCAGCAGCTCCCAGGGCTACTACAATGAGCAGTACTTC
TRBJ2-7 few TRBV5-1 . 13 CASTQEDPQVQYF TGCGCCAGCACCCAAGAGGACCCCCAAGTGCAGTACTTC
TRBJ2-7 . TRBV15 TRBD1 15 CATSRQGSSYNEQYF TGTGCCACCAGCCGACAGGGGTCCTCCTACAATGAGCAGTACTTC
TRBJ1-4 . TRBV20-1 TRBD1 13 CSAGDSVREKLFF TGCAGTGCTGGGGACAGCGTGCGGGAAAAACTGTTTTTT
TRBJ2-1 few TRBV10-3 TRBD2 15 CAISETSGLNNEQFF TGTGCCATCAGTGAGACTAGCGGGCTTAACAATGAGCAGTTCTTC